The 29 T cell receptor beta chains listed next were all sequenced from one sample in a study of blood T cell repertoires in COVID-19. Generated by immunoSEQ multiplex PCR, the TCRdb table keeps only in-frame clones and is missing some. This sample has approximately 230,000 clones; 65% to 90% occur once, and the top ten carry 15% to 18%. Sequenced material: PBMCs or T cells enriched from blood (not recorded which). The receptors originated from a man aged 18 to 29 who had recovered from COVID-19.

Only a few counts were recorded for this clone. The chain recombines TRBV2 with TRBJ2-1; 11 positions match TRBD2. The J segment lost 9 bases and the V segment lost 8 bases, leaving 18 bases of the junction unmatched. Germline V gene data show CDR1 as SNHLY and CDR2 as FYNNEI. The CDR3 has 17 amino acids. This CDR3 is CASGGIVGTSGRGEQFF. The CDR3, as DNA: TGTGCCAGCGGGGGGATTGTTGGGACTAGCGGAAGGGGTGAGCAGTTCTTC.

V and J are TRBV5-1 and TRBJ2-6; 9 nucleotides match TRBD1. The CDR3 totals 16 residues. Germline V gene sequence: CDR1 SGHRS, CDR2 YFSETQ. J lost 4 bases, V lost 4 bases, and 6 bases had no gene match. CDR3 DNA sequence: TGCGCCAGCAGCCATGGACAGGGGACCGGGGCCAACGTCCTGACTTTC. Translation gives CASSHGQGTGANVLTF.

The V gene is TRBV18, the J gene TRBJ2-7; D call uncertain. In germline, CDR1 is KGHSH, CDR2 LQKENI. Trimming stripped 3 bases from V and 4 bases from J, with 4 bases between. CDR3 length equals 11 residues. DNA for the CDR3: TGTGCCAGCTCACCGCAGTACGAGCAGTACTTC. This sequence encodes CASSPQYEQYF.

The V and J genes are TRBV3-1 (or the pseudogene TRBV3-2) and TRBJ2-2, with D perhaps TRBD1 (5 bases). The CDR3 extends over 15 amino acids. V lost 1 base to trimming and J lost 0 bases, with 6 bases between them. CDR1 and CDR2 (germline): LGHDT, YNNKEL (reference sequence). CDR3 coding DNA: TGTGCCAGCAGCCAAGGGACATCGAACACCGGGGAGCTGTTTTTT. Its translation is CASSQGTSNTGELFF.

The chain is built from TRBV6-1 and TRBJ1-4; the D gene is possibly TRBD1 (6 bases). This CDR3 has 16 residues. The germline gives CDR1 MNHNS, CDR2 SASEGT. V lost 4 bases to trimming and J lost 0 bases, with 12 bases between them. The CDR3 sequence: CASSGTVSSTNEKLFF. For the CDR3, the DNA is TGTGCCAGCAGTGGGACAGTCTCTTCAACTAATGAAAAACTGTTTTTT.

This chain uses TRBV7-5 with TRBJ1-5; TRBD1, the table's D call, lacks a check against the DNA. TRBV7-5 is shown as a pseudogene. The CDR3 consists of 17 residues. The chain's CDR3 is CARSLAHRQGRNQPQHF. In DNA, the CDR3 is TGTGCCAGAAGCTTAGCGCATCGACAGGGGCGGAATCAGCCCCAGCATTTT.

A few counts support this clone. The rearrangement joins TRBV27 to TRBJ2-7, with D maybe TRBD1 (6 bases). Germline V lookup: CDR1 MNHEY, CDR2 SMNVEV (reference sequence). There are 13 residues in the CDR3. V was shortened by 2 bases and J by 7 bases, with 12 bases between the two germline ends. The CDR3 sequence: CASSLRGGMEQYF. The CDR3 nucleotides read TGTGCCAGCAGTTTAAGAGGGGGAATGGAGCAGTACTTC.

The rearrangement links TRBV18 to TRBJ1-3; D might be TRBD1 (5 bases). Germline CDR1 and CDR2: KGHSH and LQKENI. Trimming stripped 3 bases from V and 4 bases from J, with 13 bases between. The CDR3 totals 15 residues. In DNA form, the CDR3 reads TGTGCCAGCTCACCCACCACGGGGGAAGGAAACACCATATATTTT. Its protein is CASSPTTGEGNTIYF.

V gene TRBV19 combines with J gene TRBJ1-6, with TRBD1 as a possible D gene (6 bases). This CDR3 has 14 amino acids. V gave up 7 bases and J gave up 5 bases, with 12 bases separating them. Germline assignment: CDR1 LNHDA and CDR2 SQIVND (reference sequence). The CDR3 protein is CASTTTGDNSPLHF. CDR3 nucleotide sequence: TGTGCCAGTACCACGACAGGAGATAATTCACCCCTCCACTTT.

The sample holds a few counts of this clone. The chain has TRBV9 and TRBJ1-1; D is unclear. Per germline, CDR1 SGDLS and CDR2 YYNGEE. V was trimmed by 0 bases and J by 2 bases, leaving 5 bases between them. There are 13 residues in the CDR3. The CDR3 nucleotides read TGTGCCAGCAGCGTAGGAGAAAACACTGAAGCTTTCTTT. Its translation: CASSVGENTEAFF.

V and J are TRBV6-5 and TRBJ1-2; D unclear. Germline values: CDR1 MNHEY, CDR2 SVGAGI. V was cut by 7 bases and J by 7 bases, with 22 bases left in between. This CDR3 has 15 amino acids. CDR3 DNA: TGTGCCAGCACCATTACGGGTCGGGTCCTTGGTGGCTACACCTTC. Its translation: CASTITGRVLGGYTF.

The CDR3 DNA sequence: TGCGCCAGCAGCTCAAGCCCCGGGCGGGTGCAAGAGACCCAGTACTTC. It specifies CASSSSPGRVQETQYF. This sequence joins TRBV5-1 and TRBJ2-5; tentative D call: TRBD2 (5 bases). Trimming cost V 3 bases and J 2 bases, with 17 bases left between them. There are 16 residues in the CDR3. Germline V gene data show CDR1 as SGHRS and CDR2 as YFSETQ.

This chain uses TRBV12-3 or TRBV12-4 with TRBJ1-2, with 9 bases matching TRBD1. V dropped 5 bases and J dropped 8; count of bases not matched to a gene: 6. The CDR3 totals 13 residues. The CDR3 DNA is TGTGCCAGCAGTCCCCGGGACAGGGCGGGCTACACCTTC. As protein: CASSPRDRAGYTF.

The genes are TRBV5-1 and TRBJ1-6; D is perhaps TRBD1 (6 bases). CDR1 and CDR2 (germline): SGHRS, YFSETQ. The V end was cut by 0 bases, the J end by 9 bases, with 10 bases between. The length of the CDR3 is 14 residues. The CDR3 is CASSLAGEGSPLHF. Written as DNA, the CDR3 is TGCGCCAGCAGCTTGGCAGGGGAAGGTTCACCCCTCCACTTT. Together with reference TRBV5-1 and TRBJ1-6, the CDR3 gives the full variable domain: KAGVTQTPRYLIKTRGQQVTLSCSPISGHRSVSWYQQTPGQGLQFLFEYFSETQRNKGNFPGRFSGRQFSNSRSEMNVSTLELGDSALYLCASSLAGEGSPLHFGNGTRLTVT.

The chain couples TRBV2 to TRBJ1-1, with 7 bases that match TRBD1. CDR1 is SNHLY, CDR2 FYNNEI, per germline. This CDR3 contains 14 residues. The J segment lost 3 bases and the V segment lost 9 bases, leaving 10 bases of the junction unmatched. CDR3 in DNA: TGTGCCAGAGAAGACGGACAGGAGTACACTGAAGCTTTCTTT. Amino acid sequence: CAREDGQEYTEAFF.

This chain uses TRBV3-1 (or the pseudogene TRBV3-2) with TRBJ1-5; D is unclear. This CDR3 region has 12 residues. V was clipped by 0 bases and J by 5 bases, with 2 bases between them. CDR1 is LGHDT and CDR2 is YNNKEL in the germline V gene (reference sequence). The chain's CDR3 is CASSQDDQPQHF. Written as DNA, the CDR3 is TGTGCCAGCAGCCAAGACGATCAGCCCCAGCATTTT.

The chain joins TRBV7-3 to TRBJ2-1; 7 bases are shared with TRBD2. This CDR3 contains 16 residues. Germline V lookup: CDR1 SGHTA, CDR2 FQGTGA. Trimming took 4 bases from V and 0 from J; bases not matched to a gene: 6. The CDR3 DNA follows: TGTGCCAGCAGCTCGACCGGGACTAACTCCTACAATGAGCAGTTCTTC. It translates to CASSSTGTNSYNEQFF.

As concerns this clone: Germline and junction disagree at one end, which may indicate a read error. The chain's CDR3 is CGSSLWAGRDEQFF. CDR3 bases: TGTGGCAGCAGTTTATGGGCGGGAAGGGATGAGCAGTTCTTC. The V call is TRBV27, the J call TRBJ2-1, with D possibly TRBD2 on 6 matching bases. CDR1 MNHEY and CDR2 SMNVEV come from the germline V gene (reference sequence). CDR3 length: 14 amino acids.

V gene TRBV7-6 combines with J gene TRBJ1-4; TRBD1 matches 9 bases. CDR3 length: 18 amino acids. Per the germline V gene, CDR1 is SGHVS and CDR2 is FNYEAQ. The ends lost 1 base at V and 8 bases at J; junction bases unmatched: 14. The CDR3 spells CASSLGALLQGAKEKLFF. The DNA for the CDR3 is TGTGCCAGCAGCTTAGGGGCCCTCCTACAGGGGGCGAAAGAAAAACTGTTTTTT.

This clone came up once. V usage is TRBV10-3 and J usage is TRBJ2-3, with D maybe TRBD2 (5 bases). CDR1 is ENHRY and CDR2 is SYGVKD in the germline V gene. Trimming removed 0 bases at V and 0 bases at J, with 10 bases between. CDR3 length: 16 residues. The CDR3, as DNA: TGTGCCATCAGTGAGTCGGAGGTCTCGAGCACAGATACGCAGTATTTT. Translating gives CAISESEVSSTDTQYF.

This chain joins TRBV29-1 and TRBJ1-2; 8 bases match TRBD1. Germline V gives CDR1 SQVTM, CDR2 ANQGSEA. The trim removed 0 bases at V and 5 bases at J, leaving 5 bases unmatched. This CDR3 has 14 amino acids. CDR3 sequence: CSVEDRTGQYGYTF. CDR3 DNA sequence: TGCAGCGTTGAAGACCGGACAGGGCAGTATGGCTACACCTTC.

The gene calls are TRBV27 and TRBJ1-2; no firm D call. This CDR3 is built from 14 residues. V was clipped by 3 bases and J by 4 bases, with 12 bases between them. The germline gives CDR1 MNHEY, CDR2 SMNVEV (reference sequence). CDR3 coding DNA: TGTGCCAGCAGTTTGCGTCCGATCGGCTATGGCTACACCTTC. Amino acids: CASSLRPIGYGYTF.

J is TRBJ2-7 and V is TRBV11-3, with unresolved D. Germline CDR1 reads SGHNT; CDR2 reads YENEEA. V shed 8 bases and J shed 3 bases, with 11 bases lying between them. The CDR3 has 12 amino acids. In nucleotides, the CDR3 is TGTGCCAGCCGCCGCACGGGCTACGAGCAGTACTTC. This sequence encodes CASRRTGYEQYF.

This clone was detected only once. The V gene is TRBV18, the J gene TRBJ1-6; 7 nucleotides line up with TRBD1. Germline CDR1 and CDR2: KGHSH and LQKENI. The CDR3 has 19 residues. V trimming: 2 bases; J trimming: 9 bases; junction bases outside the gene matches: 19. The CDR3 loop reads CASSPLALNQGQNSSPLHF. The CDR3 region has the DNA TGTGCCAGCTCACCATTGGCTCTTAACCAGGGACAGAATAGTTCACCCCTCCACTTT.

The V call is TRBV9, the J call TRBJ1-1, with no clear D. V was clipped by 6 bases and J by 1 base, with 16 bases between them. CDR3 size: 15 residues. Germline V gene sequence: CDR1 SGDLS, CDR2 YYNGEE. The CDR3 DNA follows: TGTGCCAGCACGCCGGGATCGGGTGCGAACACTGAAGCTTTCTTT. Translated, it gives CASTPGSGANTEAFF.

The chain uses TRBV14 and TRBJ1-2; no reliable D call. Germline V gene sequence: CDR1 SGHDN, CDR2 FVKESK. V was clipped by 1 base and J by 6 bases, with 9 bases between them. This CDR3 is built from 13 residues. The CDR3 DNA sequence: TGTGCCAGCAGCCAAGGACACCGACATGGCTACACCTTC. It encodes CASSQGHRHGYTF.

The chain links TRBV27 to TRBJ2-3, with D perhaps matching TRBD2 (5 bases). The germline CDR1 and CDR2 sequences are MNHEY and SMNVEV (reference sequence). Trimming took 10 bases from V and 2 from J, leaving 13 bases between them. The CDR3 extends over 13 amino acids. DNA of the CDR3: TGTGCCACCCAGCGGCAGTCCACAGATACGCAGTATTTT. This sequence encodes CATQRQSTDTQYF.

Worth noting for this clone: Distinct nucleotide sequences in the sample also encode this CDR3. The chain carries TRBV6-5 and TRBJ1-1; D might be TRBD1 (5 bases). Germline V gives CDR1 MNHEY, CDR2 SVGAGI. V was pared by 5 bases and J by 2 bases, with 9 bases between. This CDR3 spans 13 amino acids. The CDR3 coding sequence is TGTGCCAGCAGTAGACAGCTTAACACTGAAGCTTTCTTT. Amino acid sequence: CASSRQLNTEAFF.

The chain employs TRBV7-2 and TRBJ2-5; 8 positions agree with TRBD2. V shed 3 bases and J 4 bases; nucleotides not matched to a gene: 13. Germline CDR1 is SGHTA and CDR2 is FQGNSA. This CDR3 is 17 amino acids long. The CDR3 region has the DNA TGTGCCAGCAGCTTTGTAGCGGGACTCGGAGGGGGAGAGACCCAGTACTTC. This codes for CASSFVAGLGGGETQYF.